The 27 T cell receptor beta chains below were found in one sample sequenced in a study of beta chain features in type 1 diabetes. Expressed TCRB transcripts got sequenced, as all isolated RNA was reverse transcribed. Assay used: immunoSEQ multiplex PCR; TCRdb lists only in-frame clones, some missing. The repertoire holds approximately 160,000 clones, with around 8% as singletons. The sample was central memory CD4+ T cells from blood. The receptors stem from a man between 18 and 35 years old in good health.

The V gene is TRBV18, the J gene TRBJ2-7; tentative D call: TRBD2 (5 bases). V lost 7 bases, J lost 3 bases, and 16 bases lay in between. This CDR3 is built from 14 residues. CDR1 is KGHSH and CDR2 is LQKENI in the germline V gene. The DNA for the CDR3 is TGTGCCAGCTGCCGTCAGACGGGGTGCTACGAGCAGTACTTC. As protein: CASCRQTGCYEQYF.

This clone was found a few times. The chain has TRBV7-2 and TRBJ1-5; perhaps TRBD1 as D (5 bases). CDR3 length: 13 amino acids. Trimming left V 5 bases short and J 2 bases short, with 7 bases between. CDR1 is SGHTA, CDR2 FQGNSA, per germline. CDR3 residues: CASSGGGNQPQHF. The DNA for the CDR3 is TGTGCCAGCAGCGGGGGGGGCAATCAGCCCCAGCATTTT.

J is TRBJ1-2 and V is TRBV5-6; no clear D. The length of the CDR3 is 12 residues. Looked up from germline, CDR1 is SGHDT and CDR2 is YYEEEE. V shed 0 bases and J shed 8 bases, with 8 bases lying between them. The CDR3 DNA follows: TGTGCCAGCAGCTTGGACAAGGAGGGCTACACCTTC. Protein product: CASSLDKEGYTF.

This sequence joins TRBV7-2 and TRBJ1-2; 7 positions agree with TRBD1. CDR3 size: 13 residues. V was pared by 5 bases and J by 5 bases, with 5 bases of the junction left unmatched. Germline V lookup: CDR1 SGHTA, CDR2 FQGNSA. CDR3 sequence (DNA): TGTGCCAGCAGCCCGGGACAGCCTTATGGCTACACCTTC. It translates to CASSPGQPYGYTF.

The chain is built from TRBV29-1 and TRBJ1-3, with D uncertain. This CDR3 has 11 residues. The germline gives CDR1 SQVTM, CDR2 ANQGSEA. The V gene lost 5 bases and the J gene lost 0 bases, with 2 bases spanning the gap. The CDR3 loop is CSVHSGNTIYF. The CDR3 DNA is TGCAGCGTTCACTCTGGAAACACCATATATTTT.

The count of this clone is one. This sequence joins TRBV29-1 and TRBJ2-7, with D possibly matching TRBD2 (5 bases). Trimming took off 4 bases at V and 5 bases at J, with 9 bases between the two ends. The CDR3 is 11 residues long. Germline CDR1 reads SQVTM; CDR2 reads ANQGSEA. CDR3 region: CSVAGFNEQYF. The CDR3 DNA reads TGCAGCGTTGCGGGGTTCAACGAGCAGTACTTC.

The chain recombines TRBV5-1 with TRBJ1-1, with 7 bases fitting TRBD1. The CDR3 has 13 residues. Germline trimming cut 5 bases from V and 1 base from J; bases unmatched to any gene: 2. The germline V gene has CDR1 SGHRS and CDR2 YFSETQ. The CDR3, as DNA: TGCGCCAGCAGGAGGGGGCAGAACACTGAAGCTTTCTTT. Translating gives CASRRGQNTEAFF.

This clone occurred a few times. V and J are TRBV28 and TRBJ1-2; 8 bases align to TRBD1. CDR1 is MDHEN, CDR2 SYDVKM, per germline. J was trimmed by 3 bases and V by 7 bases; bases with no gene match: 10. The CDR3 sequence is 15 residues long. CDR3 DNA: TGTGCCAGCACCAGGGGTCAGGGGGCTGACTATGGCTACACCTTC. It encodes CASTRGQGADYGYTF.

At least ten counts were recorded for this clone. The chain recombines TRBV6-6 with TRBJ1-1, with D possibly TRBD1 on 6 matching bases. Germline V lookup: CDR1 MNHNY, CDR2 SVGAGI (reference sequence). The CDR3 spans 13 residues. V was shortened by 11 bases and J by 4 bases, with 17 bases between the two germline ends. The CDR3 protein is CACLRTGTTEAFF. As DNA, the CDR3 is TGTGCCTGCCTTCGCACAGGGACCACTGAAGCTTTCTTT.

The chain recombines TRBV28 with TRBJ2-7; 9 positions match TRBD2. CDR1 MDHEN and CDR2 SYDVKM come from the germline V gene. CDR3 length equals 16 residues. J was trimmed by 0 bases and V by 7 bases; bases with no gene match: 10. The DNA of the CDR3 is TGTGCCAGCACCCGAGGTAGCGGGGGTTTCTCCTACGAGCAGTACTTC. It yields the protein CASTRGSGGFSYEQYF.

The rearrangement uses TRBV6-1 and TRBJ2-1, with a weak D call TRBD1 (5 bases). Trimming removed 6 bases from V and 4 bases from J, with 13 bases in between. This CDR3 comprises 14 residues. CDR1 and CDR2 (germline): MNHNS, SASEGT. The CDR3 DNA follows: TGTGCCAGCAGAGCCGGACACGAGTACAATGAGCAGTTCTTC. This translates into CASRAGHEYNEQFF.

This clone was seen many times. CDR3 region: CASSSLPDFNQPQHF. The CDR3 DNA sequence: TGTGCCAGCAGCTCCCTGCCAGACTTCAATCAGCCCCAGCATTTT. This chain uses TRBV7-2 with TRBJ1-5; the D is unclear. This CDR3 is 15 amino acids long. The germline CDR1 and CDR2 sequences are SGHTA and FQGNSA. V was trimmed by 4 bases and J by 3 bases, leaving 13 bases between them.

The chain combines TRBV27 with TRBJ2-2; D might be TRBD2 (5 bases). V was shortened by 1 base and J by 6 bases, with 9 bases between the two germline ends. The CDR3 is 14 amino acids. Germline V CDR1 and CDR2: MNHEY, SMNVEV (reference sequence). The CDR3 region is CASSLLGRAGELFF. CDR3 nucleotide sequence: TGTGCCAGCAGTTTATTAGGGCGGGCCGGGGAGCTGTTTTTT.

V gene TRBV15 combines with J gene TRBJ2-6, with D tentatively TRBD1 (6 bases). The CDR3 is 18 amino acids. The V gene lost 5 bases and the J gene lost 0 bases, with 17 bases spanning the gap. The germline V gene encodes CDR1 LNHNV and CDR2 YYDKDF (reference sequence). DNA of the CDR3: TGTGCCACCAGCGGACGGGGTTCAGGGGCCTCTGGGGCCAACGTCCTGACTTTC. Translating gives CATSGRGSGASGANVLTF. The full variable domain, in which reference TRBV15 and TRBJ2-6 provide the parts outside the CDR3, is DAMVIQNPRYQVTQFGKPVTLSCSQTLNHNVMYWYQQKSSQAPKLLFHYYDKDFNNEADTPDNFQSRRPNTSFCFLDIRSPGLGDTAMYLCATSGRGSGASGANVLTFGAGSRLTVL.

The V gene is TRBV6-6, the J gene TRBJ2-3; D is uncertain. Germline assignment: CDR1 MNHNY and CDR2 SVGAGI (reference sequence). This CDR3 comprises 12 residues. V dropped 9 bases and J dropped 0 bases, with 7 bases sitting between them. CDR3 protein: CASSPSTDTQYF. CDR3 in DNA: TGTGCCAGTTCCCCTAGCACAGATACGCAGTATTTT.

This clone turned up a few times. This chain joins TRBV7-8 and TRBJ2-7; the D gene is possibly TRBD1 (6 bases). This CDR3 has 15 residues. V lost 4 bases to trimming and J lost 4 bases, with 17 bases between them. Germline V lookup: CDR1 SGHVS, CDR2 FQNEAQ. The CDR3 DNA reads TGTGCCAGCAGCTGGGAGCAGGGGTTACGGTACGAGCAGTACTTC. Translating gives CASSWEQGLRYEQYF.

This chain connects TRBV7-8 to TRBJ2-7; 8 bases fit TRBD2. Germline V gene data show CDR1 as SGHVS and CDR2 as FQNEAQ. The CDR3 extends over 16 amino acids. Trimming at V came to 1 base and at J to 4 bases, leaving 9 bases not matched to a gene. The CDR3 DNA is TGTGCCAGCAGCTTAGGGCCCACTAGCGGCCGTTACGAGCAGTACTTC. This sequence encodes CASSLGPTSGRYEQYF.

This clone was found a few times. The J gene is TRBJ1-1, the V gene TRBV29-1; 7 nucleotides line up with TRBD1. CDR1 is SQVTM, CDR2 ANQGSEA, per germline. This CDR3 has 12 amino acids. Losses at the gene ends were 7 bases for V and 1 base for J; bases not matched to a gene: 3. The CDR3 loop is CSGRQGNTEAFF. CDR3 DNA: TGCAGCGGGAGACAGGGGAACACTGAAGCTTTCTTT.

This chain joins TRBV29-1 and TRBJ1-1; 9 nucleotides match TRBD1. Per germline, CDR1 SQVTM and CDR2 ANQGSEA. J was trimmed by 9 bases and V by 2 bases; bases with no gene match: 10. CDR3 length: 14 amino acids. DNA for the CDR3: TGCAGCGTTGAACGATCCGACAGGGGGGGAAAAGCTTTCTTT. Its protein product is CSVERSDRGGKAFF.

The chain combines TRBV6-5 with TRBJ1-1, with 8 bases aligning to TRBD1. V was pared by 7 bases and J by 1 base, with 5 bases of the junction left unmatched. This CDR3 contains 14 residues. Germline CDR1 MNHEY, CDR2 SVGAGI. The CDR3 spells CASITGTGNTEAFF. The CDR3 DNA follows: TGTGCCAGCATTACCGGGACAGGGAACACTGAAGCTTTCTTT.

The V and J genes are TRBV11-1 and TRBJ1-4, with TRBD1 identical over 9 bases. V was clipped by 5 bases and J by 5 bases; unmatched bases: 9. Germline V gene data show CDR1 as SGHAT and CDR2 as FQDESV (reference sequence). The CDR3 loop spans 16 amino acids. The CDR3 reads CASSQGTGYGNEKLFF. In nucleotides, the CDR3 is TGTGCCAGCAGCCAAGGGACAGGGTATGGCAATGAAAAACTGTTTTTT.

This clone was observed at least ten times. The V call is TRBV19, the J call TRBJ2-5, with 7 bases lining up with TRBD2. The CDR3 has 13 residues. The germline gives CDR1 LNHDA, CDR2 SQIVND (reference sequence). The ends lost 11 bases at V and 5 bases at J; junction bases unmatched: 11. The CDR3 sequence is CAVGGGGSETQYF. The DNA for the CDR3 is TGTGCCGTTGGTGGGGGGGGTTCCGAGACCCAGTACTTC. The full variable domain, its missing parts supplied by reference TRBV19 and TRBJ2-5, is DGGITQSPKYLFRKEGQNVTLSCEQNLNHDAMYWYRQDPGQGLRLIYYSQIVNDFQKGDIAEGYSVSREKKESFPLTVTSAQKNPTAFYLCAVGGGGSETQYFGPGTRLLVL.

The chain carries TRBV5-4 and TRBJ1-4; 7 positions agree with TRBD1. V was clipped by 3 bases and J by 4 bases; unmatched bases: 3. This CDR3 region has 14 residues. Germline CDR1 and CDR2: SGHNT and YYREEE (reference sequence). The CDR3 spells CASSSGQFNEKLFF. The CDR3 nucleotides read TGTGCCAGCAGCTCGGGACAGTTTAATGAAAAACTGTTTTTT.

This clone has a handful of counts. The chain has TRBV7-2 and TRBJ2-5; 15 bases are a match to TRBD2. The CDR3 length is 18 residues. Germline trimming cut 5 bases from V and 1 base from J; bases unmatched to any gene: 8. Germline CDR1 and CDR2: SGHTA and FQGNSA. CDR3 protein: CASSLGGTSGGLQETQYF. CDR3 DNA sequence: TGTGCCAGCAGCCTAGGCGGGACTAGCGGGGGGCTCCAAGAGACCCAGTACTTC.

A few counts support this clone. The chain joins TRBV30 to TRBJ1-2; tentatively, D is TRBD1 (6 bases). In germline, CDR1 is GTSNPN, CDR2 SVGIG (reference sequence). The CDR3 runs 14 residues. V was shortened by 4 bases and J by 8 bases, with 20 bases between the two germline ends. As DNA, the CDR3 is TGTGCCTGGACCCAGGGGAATGCAGTAGAAGGCTACACCTTC. Translating it yields CAWTQGNAVEGYTF.

The CDR3 sequence is CATSRGRGTTDTQYF. Here the CDR3 DNA reads TGTGCCACCAGCAGGGGACGGGGGACCACAGATACGCAGTATTTT. V gene TRBV15 combines with J gene TRBJ2-3, with D perhaps TRBD2 (6 bases). The germline CDR1 and CDR2 sequences are LNHNV and YYDKDF (reference sequence). V lost 3 bases and J 2 bases, leaving 12 bases between the germline ends. This CDR3 is built from 15 residues.

This clone was found a few times. This chain uses TRBV10-3 with TRBJ2-3; TRBD2 aligns across 13 bases. In germline, CDR1 is ENHRY, CDR2 SYGVKD. This CDR3 comprises 16 residues. Trimming at V came to 8 bases and at J to 6 bases, leaving 11 bases not matched to a gene. In nucleotides, the CDR3 is TGTGCCATCGGTAGGACTAGCGGGGGACCTCGGGATACGCAGTATTTT. It is translated as CAIGRTSGGPRDTQYF.